These 32 T cell receptor beta chains came from one sample sequenced in a study of monozygotic twins with inflammatory bowel disease (dated by TCRdb to between 2018 and 2021). Libraries were prepared through 5' RACE. Sequenced on an Illumina HiSeq 2500. TCRdb reprocessed the reads into one record per CDR3 protein sequence, lacking DNA. The table for this sample lists over 350,000 distinct CDR3 sequences. Just over 2.5% of the sample comes from the top ten. The specimen sequenced was blood. The receptors shown here come from a human donor with ulcerative colitis or Crohn's disease, or a healthy co-twin of an affected twin (not recorded which).

The chain joins TRBV4-1 to TRBJ1-4; TCRdb's D gene call, TRBD1, goes unchecked for lack of DNA. Germline CDR1 reads MGHRA; CDR2 reads YSYEKL. The CDR3 contains 16 residues. CDR3 sequence: CASSQDPRGRNEKLFF.

V usage is TRBV11-2 and J usage is TRBJ1-1; TCRdb returns TRBD1, unconfirmable since there is no DNA. CDR1 is SGHAT and CDR2 is FQNNGV in the germline V gene. This CDR3 is 11 amino acids long. The CDR3: CASRAGTEAFF.

V and J are TRBV5-1 and TRBJ2-5. Germline values: CDR1 SGHRS, CDR2 YFSETQ. This CDR3 has 15 residues. The CDR3: CASSSRTSQQETQYF.

The V and J genes are TRBV3-1 and TRBJ1-1; the TCRdb D gene call, TRBD1, has no DNA to confirm it. Looked up from germline, CDR1 is LGHDT and CDR2 is YNNKEL (reference sequence). The CDR3 is 17 amino acids. The CDR3 protein is CASSLQGVQGMNTEAFF.

The chain combines TRBV4-3 with TRBJ1-5. CDR1 is LGHNA and CDR2 is YSLEER in the germline V gene. The CDR3 runs 16 residues. The CDR3: CASSQDLGGLSQPQHF.

The chain couples TRBV15 to TRBJ2-5; TCRdb's D call, TRBD2, is unchecked because there is no DNA. Germline CDR1 LNHNV, CDR2 YYDKDF (reference sequence). The CDR3 contains 14 residues. The CDR3 reads CATSTPSGEKTQYF.

The chain links TRBV19 to TRBJ2-2; without DNA, the TCRdb call of TRBD1 cannot be checked. This CDR3 has 14 residues. The germline CDR1 and CDR2 sequences are LNHDA and SQIVND (reference sequence). CDR3 region: CASNTRGGTGELFF.

This rearrangement joins TRBV5-5 to TRBJ1-2; the D call from TCRdb, TRBD1, cannot be confirmed without DNA. Germline V gene lookup returns CDR1 SGHKS and CDR2 YYEKEE (reference sequence). This CDR3 region has 12 residues. The CDR3 reads CASSGGNYGYTF.

This chain uses TRBV18 with TRBJ1-1. This CDR3 comprises 13 residues. The germline gives CDR1 KGHSH, CDR2 LQKENI. CDR3 loop: CASSPRQVDEAFF.

The chain uses TRBV6-5 and TRBJ2-3; TCRdb proposes TRBD2, but this gene call is untestable without DNA. Germline V gives CDR1 MNHEY, CDR2 SVGAGI. The CDR3 is 18 amino acids. CDR3 region: CASSYSSLAGGPTDTQYF.

V is TRBV20-1 and J is TRBJ1-1. The CDR3 is made up of 12 amino acids. Germline CDR1 reads DFQATT; CDR2 reads SNEGSKA (reference sequence). This CDR3 is CSARDPNTEAFF.

CDR3 sequence: CSAPPYGQWNTGELFF. The chain carries TRBV20-1 and TRBJ2-2; as DNA is missing, the TRBD1 call by TCRdb cannot be tested. CDR1 is DFQATT, CDR2 SNEGSKA, per germline (reference sequence). CDR3 size: 16 residues.

The rearrangement uses TRBV4-2 and TRBJ2-3; the D call of TRBD1 rests on TCRdb alone, since no DNA is present to check it. Germline V CDR1 and CDR2: LGHNA, YNFKEQ. The length of the CDR3 is 15 residues. The CDR3 loop is CASSPWGVDTDTQYF.

CDR3 amino acids: CASSLLSTGNTGELFF. The chain combines TRBV27 with TRBJ2-2; TCRdb picks TRBD1, but there is no DNA to check that call. The CDR3 loop spans 16 amino acids. Germline V gives CDR1 MNHEY, CDR2 SMNVEV (reference sequence).

The chain uses TRBV20-1 and TRBJ2-3; the TCRdb call, TRBD2, lacks DNA for checking. CDR3 length: 14 amino acids. Germline assignment: CDR1 DFQATT and CDR2 SNEGSKA (reference sequence). This chain's CDR3 is CSAREAGGPNTQYF.

The rearrangement uses TRBV12-3 or TRBV12-4 and TRBJ2-2. This CDR3 is 15 amino acids long. This CDR3 reads CASRAWAANTGELFF.

The chain has TRBV5-4 and TRBJ2-1; without DNA, the TCRdb call of TRBD1 cannot be checked. CDR3 size: 17 residues. The germline CDR1 and CDR2 sequences are SGHNT and YYREEE (reference sequence). The CDR3 region is CASSLGPAGGYQNEQFF.

This chain connects TRBV2 to TRBJ2-5; TCRdb picks TRBD1, but there is no DNA to check that call. The germline V gene has CDR1 SNHLY and CDR2 FYNNEI. CDR3 length equals 13 residues. CDR3 sequence: CASIGTGVETQYF.

The CDR3 protein is CASSFTRPGNTIYF. The chain combines TRBV7-8 with TRBJ1-3. Germline V gene data show CDR1 as SGHVS and CDR2 as FQNEAQ. There are 14 residues in the CDR3.

V usage is TRBV12-3 or TRBV12-4 and J usage is TRBJ1-5; TCRdb gives TRBD1 as the D gene, but with no DNA this cannot be confirmed. The CDR3 sequence is 14 residues long. CDR3: CASSPDRGDQPQHF.

The V call is TRBV11-2, the J call TRBJ2-1. Germline lookup yields CDR1 SGHAT and CDR2 FQNNGV. The CDR3 runs to 13 residues. The CDR3 here is CASKLSSGFEQFF.

The gene calls are TRBV5-4 and TRBJ2-3; TCRdb's D call, TRBD2, is unchecked because there is no DNA. There are 17 residues in the CDR3. Germline V lookup: CDR1 SGHNT, CDR2 YYREEE (reference sequence). The CDR3 region is CASSLAPSVVSTDTQYF.

V usage is TRBV12-3 or TRBV12-4 and J usage is TRBJ2-2; TCRdb selects TRBD1, and the lack of DNA leaves this call unchecked. The CDR3 loop spans 15 amino acids. CDR3 amino acids: CASSLPGGNTGELFF.

The CDR3 sequence: CASSAKTGFGTEAFF. This rearrangement joins TRBV25-1 to TRBJ1-1; TCRdb lists TRBD1, though no DNA is available to test this call. The germline CDR1 and CDR2 sequences are MGHDK and SYGVNS. The length of the CDR3 is 15 residues.

This chain connects TRBV7-9 to TRBJ1-1. CDR3 length: 11 amino acids. Germline V gene data show CDR1 as SEHNR and CDR2 as FQNEAQ (reference sequence). The CDR3 loop reads CASSLAREAFF.

This sequence joins TRBV20-1 and TRBJ2-3; the TCRdb call, TRBD2, lacks DNA for checking. The length of the CDR3 is 16 residues. Germline CDR1 reads DFQATT; CDR2 reads SNEGSKA (reference sequence). This CDR3 is CSSWTSGGLSTDTQYF.

This chain links TRBV6-5 with TRBJ1-5; no DNA is available, so the TRBD1 call from TCRdb remains unchecked. The CDR3 totals 17 residues. Germline CDR1 reads MNHEY; CDR2 reads SVGAGI. The CDR3 sequence: CASSYSRTGARSQPQHF.

The chain uses TRBV10-1 and TRBJ2-1; the TCRdb call, TRBD2, lacks DNA for checking. The CDR3 loop spans 18 amino acids. Germline CDR1 WNHNN, CDR2 SYGVQD (reference sequence). Here the CDR3 reads CASSESTGLAGVYNEQFF.

The rearrangement links TRBV18 to TRBJ1-2; TCRdb's D call of TRBD1 is untestable without DNA. The CDR3 runs to 14 residues. Germline V lookup: CDR1 KGHSH, CDR2 LQKENI. CDR3 sequence: CASSPGQEGNGYTF.

This sequence joins TRBV5-1 and TRBJ2-1; absent DNA, TCRdb's TRBD1 call cannot be checked. Per the germline V gene, CDR1 is SGHRS and CDR2 is YFSETQ. This CDR3 is built from 14 residues. CDR3 sequence: CASSFAGLGNEQFF.

The J gene is TRBJ2-2, the V gene TRBV7-2. Germline V lookup: CDR1 SGHTA, CDR2 FQGNSA. This CDR3 spans 15 amino acids. CDR3 amino acids: CANSEGWANTGELFF.

This rearrangement joins TRBV6-2 or TRBV6-3 to TRBJ1-5. The CDR3 is 14 amino acids. Germline V gene lookup returns CDR1 MNHEY and CDR2 SVGEGT. The CDR3: CASSYGRFNQPQHF.